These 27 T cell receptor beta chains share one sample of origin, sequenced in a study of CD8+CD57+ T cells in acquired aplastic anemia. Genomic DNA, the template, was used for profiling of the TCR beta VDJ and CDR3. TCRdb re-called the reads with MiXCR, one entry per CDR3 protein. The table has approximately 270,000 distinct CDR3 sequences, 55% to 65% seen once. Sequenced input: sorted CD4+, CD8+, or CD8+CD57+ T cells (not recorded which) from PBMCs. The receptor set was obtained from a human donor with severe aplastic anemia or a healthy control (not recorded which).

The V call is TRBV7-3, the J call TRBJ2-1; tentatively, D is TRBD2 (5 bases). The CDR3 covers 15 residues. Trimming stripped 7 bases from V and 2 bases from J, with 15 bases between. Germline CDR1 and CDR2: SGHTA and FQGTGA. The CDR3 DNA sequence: TGTGCCAGCAAGGCGGGCGAGGGCCCCTACAATGAGCAGTTCTTC. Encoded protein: CASKAGEGPYNEQFF.

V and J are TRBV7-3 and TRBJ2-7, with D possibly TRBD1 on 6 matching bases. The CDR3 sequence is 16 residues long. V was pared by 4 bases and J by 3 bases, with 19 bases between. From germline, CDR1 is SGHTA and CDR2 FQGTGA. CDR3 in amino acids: CASSYDPTGPYYEQYF. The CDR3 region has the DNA TGTGCCAGCAGCTATGACCCGACAGGTCCCTACTACGAGCAGTACTTC.

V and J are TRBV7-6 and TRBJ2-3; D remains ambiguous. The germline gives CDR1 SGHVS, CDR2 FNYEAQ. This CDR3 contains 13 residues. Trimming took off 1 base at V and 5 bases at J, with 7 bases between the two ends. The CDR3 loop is CASSLGMGDTQYF. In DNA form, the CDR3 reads TGTGCCAGCAGCTTAGGCATGGGAGATACGCAGTATTTT. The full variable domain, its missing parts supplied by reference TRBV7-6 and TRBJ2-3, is GAGVSQSPRYKVTKRGQDVALRCDPISGHVSLYWYRQALGQGPEFLTYFNYEAQQDKSGLPNDRFSAERPEGSISTLTIQRTEQRDSAMYRCASSLGMGDTQYFGPGTRLTVL.

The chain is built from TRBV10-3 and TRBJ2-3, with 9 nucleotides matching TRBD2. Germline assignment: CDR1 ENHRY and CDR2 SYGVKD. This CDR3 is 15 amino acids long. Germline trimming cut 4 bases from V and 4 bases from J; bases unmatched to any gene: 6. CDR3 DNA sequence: TGTGCCATCAGTGGGACAGCGGGGGGTTCAGATACGCAGTATTTT. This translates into CAISGTAGGSDTQYF.

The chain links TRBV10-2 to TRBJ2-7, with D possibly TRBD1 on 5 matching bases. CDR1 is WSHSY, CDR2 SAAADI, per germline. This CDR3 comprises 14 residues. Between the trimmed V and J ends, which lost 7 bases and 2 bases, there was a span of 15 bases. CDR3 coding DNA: TGCGCCAGCACTACGTGGGGCTCTGCCTACGAGCAGTACTTC. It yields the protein CASTTWGSAYEQYF.

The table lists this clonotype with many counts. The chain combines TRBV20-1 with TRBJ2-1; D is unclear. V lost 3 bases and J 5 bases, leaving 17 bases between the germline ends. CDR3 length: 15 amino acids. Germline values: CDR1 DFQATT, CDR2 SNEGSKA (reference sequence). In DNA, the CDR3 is TGCAGTGCTAGCCGCAGTCATAACCCTAACAATGAGCAGTTCTTC. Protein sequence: CSASRSHNPNNEQFF.

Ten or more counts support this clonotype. The CDR3 sequence: CASSENLAGASYNEQFF. CDR3 DNA: TGTGCCAGCAGTGAGAACCTAGCGGGAGCCTCCTACAATGAGCAGTTCTTC. The rearrangement joins TRBV6-1 to TRBJ2-1, with 10 bases aligning to TRBD2. CDR3 length: 17 residues. The trim removed 3 bases at V and 0 bases at J, leaving 5 bases unmatched. In germline, CDR1 is MNHNS, CDR2 SASEGT.

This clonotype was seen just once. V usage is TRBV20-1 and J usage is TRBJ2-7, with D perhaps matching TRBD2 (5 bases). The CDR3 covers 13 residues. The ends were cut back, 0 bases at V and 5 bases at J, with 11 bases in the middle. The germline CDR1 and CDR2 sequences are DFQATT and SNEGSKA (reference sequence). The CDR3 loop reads CSARDGSMNEQYF. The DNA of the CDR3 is TGCAGTGCTAGAGATGGGAGCATGAACGAGCAGTACTTC.

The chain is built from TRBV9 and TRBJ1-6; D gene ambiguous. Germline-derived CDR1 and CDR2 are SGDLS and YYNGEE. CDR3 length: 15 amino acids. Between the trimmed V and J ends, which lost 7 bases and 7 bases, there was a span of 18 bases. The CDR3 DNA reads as TGTGCCAGCTCACCAAGGGCGGGGATCAATTCACCCCTCCACTTT. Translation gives CASSPRAGINSPLHF.

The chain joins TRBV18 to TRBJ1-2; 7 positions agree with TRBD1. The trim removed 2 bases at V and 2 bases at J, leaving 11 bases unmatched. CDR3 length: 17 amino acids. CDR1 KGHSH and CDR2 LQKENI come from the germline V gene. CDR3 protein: CASSPVSMTGKNYGYTF. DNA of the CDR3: TGTGCCAGCTCACCAGTATCAATGACAGGGAAGAACTATGGCTACACCTTC.

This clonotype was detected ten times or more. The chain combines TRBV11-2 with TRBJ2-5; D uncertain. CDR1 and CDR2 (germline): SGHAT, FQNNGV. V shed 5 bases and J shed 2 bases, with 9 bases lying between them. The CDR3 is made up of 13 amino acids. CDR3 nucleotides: TGTGCCAGCAGCCGAGAGAGACAAGAGACCCAGTACTTC. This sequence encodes CASSRERQETQYF.

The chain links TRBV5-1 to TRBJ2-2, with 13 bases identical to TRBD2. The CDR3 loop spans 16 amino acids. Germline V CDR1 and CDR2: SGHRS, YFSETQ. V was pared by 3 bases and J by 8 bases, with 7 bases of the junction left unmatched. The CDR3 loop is CASSSGGLAGTGELFF. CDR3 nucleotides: TGCGCCAGCAGCTCCGGGGGACTAGCGGGAACTGGGGAGCTGTTTTTT.

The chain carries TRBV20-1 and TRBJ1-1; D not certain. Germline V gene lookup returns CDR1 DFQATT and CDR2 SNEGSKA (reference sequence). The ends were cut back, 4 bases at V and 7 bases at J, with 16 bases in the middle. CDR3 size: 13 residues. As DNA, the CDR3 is TGCAGTGCTAATCCCCGTGCGATTGGTGAAGCTTTCTTT. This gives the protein CSANPRAIGEAFF.

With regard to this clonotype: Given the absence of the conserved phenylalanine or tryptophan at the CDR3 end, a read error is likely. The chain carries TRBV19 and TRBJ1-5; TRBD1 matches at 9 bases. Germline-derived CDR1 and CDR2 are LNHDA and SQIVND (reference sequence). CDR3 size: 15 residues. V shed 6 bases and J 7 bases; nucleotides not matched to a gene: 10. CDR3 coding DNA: TGTGCCAGTAGACAGGGGGCGCAGGGAGAACAGCCCCAGCATCTT. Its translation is CASRQGAQGEQPQHL.

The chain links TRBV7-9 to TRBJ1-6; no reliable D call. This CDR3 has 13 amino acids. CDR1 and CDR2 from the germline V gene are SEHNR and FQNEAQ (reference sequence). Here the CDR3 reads CGSSDGWNSPLHF. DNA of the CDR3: TGTGGGAGCAGCGACGGTTGGAATTCACCCCTCCACTTT.

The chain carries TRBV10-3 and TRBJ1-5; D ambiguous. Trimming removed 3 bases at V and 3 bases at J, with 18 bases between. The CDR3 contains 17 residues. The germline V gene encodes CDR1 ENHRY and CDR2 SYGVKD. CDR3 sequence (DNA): TGTGCCATCAGTGACATCGTGGCAGCCGCCCCCAATCAGCCCCAGCATTTT. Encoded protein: CAISDIVAAAPNQPQHF.

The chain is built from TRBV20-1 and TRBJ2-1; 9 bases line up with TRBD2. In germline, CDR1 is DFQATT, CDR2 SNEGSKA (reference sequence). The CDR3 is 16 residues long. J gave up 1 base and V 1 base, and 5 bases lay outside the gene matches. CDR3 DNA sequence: TGCAGTGCTAGAGGACTAGCGGACAGATCCTACAATGAGCAGTTCTTC. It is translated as CSARGLADRSYNEQFF.

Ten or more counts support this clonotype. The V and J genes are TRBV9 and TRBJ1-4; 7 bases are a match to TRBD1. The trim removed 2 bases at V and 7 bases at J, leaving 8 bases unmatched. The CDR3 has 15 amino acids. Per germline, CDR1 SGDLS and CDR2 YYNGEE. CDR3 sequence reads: CASSVRQGFGEKLFF. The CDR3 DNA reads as TGTGCCAGCAGCGTTAGACAGGGTTTCGGTGAAAAACTGTTTTTT.

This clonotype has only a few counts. As DNA, the CDR3 is TGCAGCGTTGATTGGCCGCCTAGCACAGATACGCAGTATTTT. Protein product: CSVDWPPSTDTQYF. The rearrangement joins TRBV29-1 to TRBJ2-3; no reliable D call. Trimming removed 3 bases from V and 0 bases from J, with 10 bases in between. Germline V CDR1 and CDR2: SQVTM, ANQGSEA. The CDR3 is made up of 14 amino acids.

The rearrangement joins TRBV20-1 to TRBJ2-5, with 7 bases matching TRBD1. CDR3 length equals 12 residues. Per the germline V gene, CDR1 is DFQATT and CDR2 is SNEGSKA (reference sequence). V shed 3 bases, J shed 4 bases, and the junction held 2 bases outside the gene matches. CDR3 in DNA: TGCAGTGCTAGGAACAGGGGAGAGACCCAGTACTTC. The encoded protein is CSARNRGETQYF.

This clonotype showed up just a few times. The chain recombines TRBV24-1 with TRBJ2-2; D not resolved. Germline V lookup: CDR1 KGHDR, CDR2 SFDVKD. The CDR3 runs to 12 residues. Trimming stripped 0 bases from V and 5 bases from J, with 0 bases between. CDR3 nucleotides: TGTGCCACCAGTGATTTGACCGGGGAGCTGTTTTTT. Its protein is CATSDLTGELFF.

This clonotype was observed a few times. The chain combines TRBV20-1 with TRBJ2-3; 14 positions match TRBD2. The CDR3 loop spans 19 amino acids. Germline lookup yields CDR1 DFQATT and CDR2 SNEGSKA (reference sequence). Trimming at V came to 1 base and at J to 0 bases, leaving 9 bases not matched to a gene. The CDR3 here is CSARGLTSGGAASTDTQYF. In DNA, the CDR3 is TGCAGTGCTAGAGGGTTGACTAGCGGGGGGGCCGCTAGCACAGATACGCAGTATTTT.

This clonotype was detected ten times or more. The CDR3 protein is CASSQDQGVGGYTF. The CDR3 DNA reads as TGCGCCAGCAGCCAAGACCAGGGGGTAGGTGGCTACACCTTC. This sequence joins TRBV4-1 and TRBJ1-2; 7 positions agree with TRBD1. Germline-derived CDR1 and CDR2 are MGHRA and YSYEKL. The CDR3 runs 14 residues. J gave up 7 bases and V 0 bases, and 5 bases lay outside the gene matches.

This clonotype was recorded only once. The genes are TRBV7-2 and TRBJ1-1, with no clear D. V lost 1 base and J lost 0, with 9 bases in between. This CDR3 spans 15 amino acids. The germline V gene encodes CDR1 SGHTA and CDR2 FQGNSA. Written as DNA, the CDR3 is TGTGCCAGCAGCTTAGACCCGGGCGTGAACACTGAAGCTTTCTTT. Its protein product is CASSLDPGVNTEAFF.

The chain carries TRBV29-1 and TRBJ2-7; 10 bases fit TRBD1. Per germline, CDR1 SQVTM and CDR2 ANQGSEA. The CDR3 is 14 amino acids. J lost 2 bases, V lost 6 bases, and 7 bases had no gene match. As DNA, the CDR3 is TGCAGCGTAGAATGGGACAGGGGAGCCTACGAGCAGTACTTC. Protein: CSVEWDRGAYEQYF.

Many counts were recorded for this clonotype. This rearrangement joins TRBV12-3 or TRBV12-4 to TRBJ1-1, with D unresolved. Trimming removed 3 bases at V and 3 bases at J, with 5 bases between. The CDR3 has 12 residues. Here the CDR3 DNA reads TGTGCCAGCAGTTTCCGATACACTGAAGCTTTCTTT. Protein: CASSFRYTEAFF.

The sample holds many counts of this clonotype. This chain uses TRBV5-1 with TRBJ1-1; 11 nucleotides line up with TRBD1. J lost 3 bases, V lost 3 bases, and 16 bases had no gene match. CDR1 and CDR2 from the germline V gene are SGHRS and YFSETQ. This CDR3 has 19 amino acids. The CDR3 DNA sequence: TGCGCCAGCAGCTACCAGCCCTGGGGACAGGGGGGTGGGTACACTGAAGCTTTCTTT. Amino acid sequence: CASSYQPWGQGGGYTEAFF.